The 25 T cell receptor beta chains below were found in one sample sequenced in a study of CD8 T cells in ankylosing spondylitis. One entry per CDR3 protein results from TCRdb running MiXCR on the 5' RACE reads. The sample yields under 200,000 distinct CDR3 sequences, around a tenth seen once. The sample taken for sequencing was blood, either unsorted or a sorted T cell fraction (not recorded which). The receptors come from a female donor with ankylosing spondylitis or in good health (not recorded which).

This clonotype was recorded many times. This chain links TRBV28 with TRBJ1-1, with D perhaps matching TRBD1 (5 bases). Germline V gene lookup returns CDR1 MDHEN and CDR2 SYDVKM. CDR3 size: 13 residues. With 4 bases removed from V and 2 bases from J, the gap between germline ends came to 8 bases. CDR3 DNA sequence: TGTGCCAGCAGTTCGACAGATAACACTGAAGCTTTCTTT. Translation gives CASSSTDNTEAFF.

This clonotype was seen more than once but under ten times. At one end the junction does not follow the germline gene, possibly because of a read error. The chain is built from TRBV6-2 or TRBV6-3 and TRBJ2-1; D is unclear. Germline V gene data show CDR1 as MNHEY and CDR2 as SVGEGT. The CDR3 sequence is 13 residues long. The CDR3 region has the DNA TGTGCCAGCAGCTACTTACCCTACAATGAGCAGTTCTTC. Its translation: CASSYLPYNEQFF.

This clonotype has a handful of counts. CDR3 region: CASSVGQNNEQFF. DNA for the CDR3: TGTGCCAGCAGCGTAGGCCAGAACAATGAGCAGTTCTTC. V usage is TRBV9 and J usage is TRBJ2-1; D is undetermined. V was cut by 0 bases and J by 5 bases, with 6 bases left in between. CDR3 length: 13 amino acids. CDR1 is SGDLS, CDR2 YYNGEE, per germline.

This clonotype was observed at least ten times. This chain joins TRBV7-6 and TRBJ2-1, with D perhaps matching TRBD1 or TRBD2 (5 bases each). This CDR3 has 14 amino acids. V was pared by 3 bases and J by 2 bases, with 8 bases between. Germline V gene data show CDR1 as SGHVS and CDR2 as FNYEAQ. CDR3: CASSLQGAYNEQFF. The CDR3 coding sequence is TGTGCCAGCAGCTTGCAGGGAGCCTACAATGAGCAGTTCTTC.

The J gene is TRBJ2-1, the V gene TRBV12-3 or TRBV12-4, with D possibly TRBD2 on 5 matching bases. Trimming took 6 bases from V and 6 from J, leaving 15 bases between them. The CDR3 length is 14 residues. DNA of the CDR3: TGTGCCAGCAGCCGCATTGGGAGATCCAATGAGCAGTTCTTC. Translating it yields CASSRIGRSNEQFF.

In this sample, this clonotype turned up a few times. V and J are TRBV20-1 and TRBJ2-3; D is perhaps TRBD2 (6 bases). Trimming left V 6 bases short and J 2 bases short, with 15 bases between. CDR1 is DFQATT and CDR2 is SNEGSKA in the germline V gene (reference sequence). This CDR3 region has 14 residues. As DNA, the CDR3 is TGCAGTGCCCAGAAGCGGGTGTCCACAGATACGCAGTATTTT. It specifies CSAQKRVSTDTQYF.

V is TRBV27 and J is TRBJ2-5; no firm D call. CDR1 is MNHEY, CDR2 SMNVEV, per germline (reference sequence). This CDR3 has 12 residues. The germline V and J ends were trimmed by 8 bases and 9 bases, with 16 bases remaining between them. CDR3 protein: CASGFPRHAQYF. CDR3 bases: TGTGCCAGCGGATTCCCACGTCATGCCCAGTACTTC.

This clonotype was detected only a few times. The CDR3 loop is CSSEAGQGINEQFF. In DNA, the CDR3 is TGCAGTTCCGAGGCGGGACAGGGAATTAATGAGCAGTTCTTC. The chain carries TRBV20-1 and TRBJ2-1; 9 bases fit TRBD1. Germline trimming cut 8 bases from V and 7 bases from J; bases unmatched to any gene: 12. CDR1 and CDR2 (germline): DFQATT, SNEGSKA (reference sequence). The CDR3 has 14 residues.

This clonotype was seen ten or more times. V usage is TRBV28 and J usage is TRBJ2-7; 16 bases line up with TRBD2. The CDR3 runs 17 residues. V gave up 5 bases and J gave up 5 bases; unmatched junction bases: 9. Germline CDR1 and CDR2: MDHEN and SYDVKM. The DNA of the CDR3 is TGTGCCAGCAGTATCCCGGGACTAGCGGGAGGGCCCCACGAGCAGTACTTC. Amino acids: CASSIPGLAGGPHEQYF.

This clonotype was seen at least ten times. The V call is TRBV24-1, the J call TRBJ2-7, with D uncertain. V dropped 2 bases and J dropped 6 bases, with 7 bases sitting between them. Looked up from germline, CDR1 is KGHDR and CDR2 is SFDVKD. CDR3 length equals 12 residues. Here the CDR3 reads CATSDSGPEQYF. The CDR3 nucleotides read TGTGCCACCAGTGATTCCGGCCCCGAGCAGTACTTC.

This clonotype was observed a handful of times. For the CDR3, the DNA is TGCAGTGCTAGAGATCGGGACACCCTGAGCACTGAAGCTTTCTTT. Protein: CSARDRDTLSTEAFF. The rearrangement links TRBV20-1 to TRBJ1-1, with a tentative D call TRBD1 (6 bases). Germline V CDR1 and CDR2: DFQATT, SNEGSKA (reference sequence). V lost 0 bases, J lost 4 bases, and 15 bases lay in between. There are 15 residues in the CDR3.

This chain joins TRBV5-1 and TRBJ1-2, with 9 positions matching TRBD1. The CDR3 contains 14 residues. Germline values: CDR1 SGHRS, CDR2 YFSETQ. After removal of 3 bases from V and 3 bases from J, the junction contained 3 bases not matched to a gene. The CDR3 sequence is CASSSGQGDYGYTF. The CDR3 DNA reads TGCGCCAGCAGCTCGGGACAGGGCGACTATGGCTACACCTTC.

This clonotype was seen a handful of times. CDR3 protein: CAGADSPSPEAFF. DNA of the CDR3: TGTGCCGGAGCGGACAGCCCGAGTCCTGAAGCTTTCTTT. This chain links TRBV5-5 with TRBJ1-1; a possible D gene is TRBD1 (6 bases). The CDR3 length is 13 residues. CDR1 SGHKS and CDR2 YYEKEE come from the germline V gene (reference sequence). The V and J ends lost 10 bases and 6 bases respectively, with 19 bases between them.

The chain has TRBV27 and TRBJ2-2; 7 bases match TRBD1. The CDR3 is made up of 20 amino acids. CDR1 and CDR2 from the germline V gene are MNHEY and SMNVEV (reference sequence). J was trimmed by 3 bases and V by 5 bases; bases with no gene match: 21. The CDR3 bases are TGTGCCAGCAGTCACCCTCATGGACAGGTTACCCCCGGGGACACCGGGGAGCTGTTTTTT. Translating gives CASSHPHGQVTPGDTGELFF.

The rearrangement links TRBV7-2 to TRBJ2-1; a weak D match, TRBD2 (5 bases). V shed 5 bases and J shed 0 bases, with 14 bases lying between them. The CDR3 runs 16 residues. Germline CDR1 reads SGHTA; CDR2 reads FQGNSA. CDR3: CASSLFGMSSYNEQFF. The CDR3 DNA reads TGTGCCAGCAGCCTTTTCGGGATGAGCTCCTACAATGAGCAGTTCTTC.

This chain joins TRBV4-1 and TRBJ2-7; 7 positions match TRBD2. The CDR3 runs to 15 residues. Germline CDR1 is MGHRA and CDR2 is YSYEKL. The junction had 3 bases not matched to a gene; V was cut back by 1 base and J by 0 bases. The CDR3 spells CASSQGLADSYEQYF. The CDR3, as DNA: TGCGCCAGCAGCCAAGGGCTAGCGGACTCCTACGAGCAGTACTTC.

The rearrangement links TRBV19 to TRBJ2-5; D assignment may be TRBD1 or TRBD2 (6 bases each). The V gene lost 1 base and the J gene lost 4 bases, with 13 bases spanning the gap. From germline, CDR1 is LNHDA and CDR2 SQIVND (reference sequence). There are 15 residues in the CDR3. CDR3 protein: CASSIAGGASETQYF. In DNA form, the CDR3 reads TGTGCCAGTAGTATAGCCGGGGGCGCCTCAGAGACCCAGTACTTC.

This clonotype turned up a few times. This chain joins TRBV6-5 and TRBJ2-2, with D unclear. This CDR3 region has 11 residues. CDR1 MNHEY and CDR2 SVGAGI come from the germline V gene. Trimming shortened V by 7 bases and J by 6 bases, and 6 bases separated the two germline ends. The CDR3 region has the DNA TGTGCCAGCAAGACCGCCGGGGAGCTGTTTTTT. It is translated as CASKTAGELFF.

This clonotype has more than one count but fewer than ten. The J gene is TRBJ2-7, the V gene TRBV6-6, with D perhaps being TRBD1 or TRBD2 (5 bases each). The CDR3 totals 12 residues. The germline CDR1 and CDR2 sequences are MNHNY and SVGAGI (reference sequence). Trimming removed 7 bases from V and 2 bases from J, with 9 bases in between. For the CDR3, the DNA is TGTGCCAGCACGCGAGGGGCCTACGAGCAGTACTTC. Residues: CASTRGAYEQYF.

This chain uses TRBV11-2 with TRBJ2-1; D not resolved. In germline, CDR1 is SGHAT, CDR2 FQNNGV. Deletions cut 1 base from V and 5 bases from J, with 6 bases between. The CDR3 totals 13 residues. Here the CDR3 DNA reads TGTGCCAGCAGCTTAGGTCCCAACAATGAGCAGTTCTTC. Its translation: CASSLGPNNEQFF.

This clonotype has just a few counts. A read error is likely, as this CDR3 ends without the conserved phenylalanine or tryptophan. The chain has TRBV27 and TRBJ2-1, with 8 bases lining up with TRBD2. The CDR3 consists of 16 residues. From germline, CDR1 is MNHEY and CDR2 SMNVEV (reference sequence). J lost 5 bases, V lost 2 bases, and 8 bases had no gene match. The CDR3, as DNA: TGTGCCAGCAGTTTACCCCCGGGACTAGGACACAATGAGCAGTTCTAC. Its protein is CASSLPPGLGHNEQFY.

The chain couples TRBV10-2 to TRBJ1-2, with no clear D. CDR3 length: 14 residues. Germline-derived CDR1 and CDR2 are WSHSY and SAAADI. The V and J ends lost 0 bases and 7 bases respectively, with 12 bases between them. The CDR3 bases are TGCGCCAGCAGTGAGTCGGATAGGAAACGTGGCTACACCTTC. Amino acids: CASSESDRKRGYTF.

This clonotype was recorded at least ten times. This rearrangement joins TRBV4-3 to TRBJ2-6; D gene ambiguous. This CDR3 comprises 16 residues. The V end was cut by 0 bases, the J end by 2 bases, with 8 bases between. Per germline, CDR1 LGHNA and CDR2 YSLEER. The CDR3: CASSQEETAGANVLTF. DNA of the CDR3: TGCGCCAGCAGCCAAGAGGAGACTGCTGGGGCCAACGTCCTGACTTTC.

This clonotype was recorded a few times. The V gene is TRBV7-8, the J gene TRBJ2-2, with 9 bases aligning to TRBD2. The ends lost 5 bases at V and 1 base at J; junction bases unmatched: 11. Germline values: CDR1 SGHVS, CDR2 FQNEAQ. CDR3 length: 18 residues. The CDR3 is CASSPPAGGPRNTGELFF. In DNA, the CDR3 is TGTGCCAGCAGCCCCCCAGCGGGAGGTCCCCGGAACACCGGGGAGCTGTTTTTT. Based on the CDR3 plus reference TRBV7-8 and TRBJ2-2, the full variable domain is GAGVSQSPRYKVAKRGQDVALRCDPISGHVSLFWYQQALGQGPEFLTYFQNEAQLDKSGLPSDRFFAERPEGSVSTLKIQRTQQEDSAVYLCASSPPAGGPRNTGELFFGEGSRLTVL.

The genes are TRBV27 and TRBJ2-1; D remains ambiguous. CDR1 is MNHEY and CDR2 is SMNVEV in the germline V gene (reference sequence). This CDR3 has 14 residues. V dropped 3 bases and J dropped 6 bases, with 12 bases sitting between them. The chain's CDR3 is CASSLWGGSNEQFF. CDR3 DNA sequence: TGTGCCAGCAGTTTGTGGGGTGGGTCCAATGAGCAGTTCTTC.